This T cell receptor (beta chain) comes out of a study of vaccination and CD4 T cells after COVID-19. About the study: Samples after vaccination came a median approximately 70 days past dose two, ranging 14 to 241.

Study outcomes and limitations: In convalescent patients, 304 of 307 vaccine-specific clones were mono-reactive for SARS-CoV-2 spike.

CD4+ T cells that had been cultured provided DNA sequenced with the Oncomine TCR Beta short-read assay. From CD4+ T cells that had been cultured, genomic DNA was extracted. Using its own MiXCR run on the PCR reads, TCRdb lists one record per CDR3 protein. The sample lists about 11,000 distinct CDR3 sequences; almost 30% were seen once. Described treatment: 10-day PBMC culture with coronavirus spike peptide pools or control peptides (ViraFEST assay). Before the COVID-19 pandemic (2011-2018), CD4+ T cells were obtained from the unexposed donor. For ViraFEST, peptide pools expanded antigen-specific T cells, after which the TCRs were sequenced. When enough cells were available, unexposed-donor CD4+ T cells were probed with SARS-CoV-2 S/N and four cold-coronavirus spikes. The CDR3 sequence is 16 residues long. Germline CDR1 is SGHAT and CDR2 is FQNNGV. V trimming: 5 bases; J trimming: 4 bases; junction bases outside the gene matches: 12.

This clonotype was picked up a small number of times. What it recognizes is unknown. The specimen was CD4+ T cells from blood, cultured in vitro. The rearrangement uses TRBV11-2 and TRBJ2-3; 7 positions match TRBD2. This TCR was sampled from a human donor in good health. The CDR3 sequence is CASSLLVGGPADTQYF. CDR3 sequence (DNA): TGTGCCAGCAGCCTTTTAGTGGGAGGGCCCGCAGATACGCAGTATTTT.